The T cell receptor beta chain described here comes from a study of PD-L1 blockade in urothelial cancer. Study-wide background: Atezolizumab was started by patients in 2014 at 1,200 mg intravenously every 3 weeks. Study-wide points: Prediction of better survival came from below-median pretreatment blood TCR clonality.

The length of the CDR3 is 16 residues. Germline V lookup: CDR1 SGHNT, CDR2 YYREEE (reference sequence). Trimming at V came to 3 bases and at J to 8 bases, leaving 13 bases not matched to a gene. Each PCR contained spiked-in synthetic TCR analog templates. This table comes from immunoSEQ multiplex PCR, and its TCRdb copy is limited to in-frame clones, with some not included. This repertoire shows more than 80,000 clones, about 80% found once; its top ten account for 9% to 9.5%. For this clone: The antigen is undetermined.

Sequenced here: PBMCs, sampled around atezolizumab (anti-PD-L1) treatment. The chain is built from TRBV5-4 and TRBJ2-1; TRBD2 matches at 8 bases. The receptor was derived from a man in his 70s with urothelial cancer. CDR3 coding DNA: TGTGCCAGCAGCTCCGTAGGCGGGGGGAATGGGTATGAGCAGTTCTTC. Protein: CASSSVGGGNGYEQFF. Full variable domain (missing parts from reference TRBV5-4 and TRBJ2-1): ETGVTQSPTHLIKTRGQQVTLRCSSQSGHNTVSWYQQALGQGPQFIFQYYREEENGRGNFPPRFSGLQFPNYSSELNVNALELDDSALYLCASSSVGGGNGYEQFFGPGTRLTVL.